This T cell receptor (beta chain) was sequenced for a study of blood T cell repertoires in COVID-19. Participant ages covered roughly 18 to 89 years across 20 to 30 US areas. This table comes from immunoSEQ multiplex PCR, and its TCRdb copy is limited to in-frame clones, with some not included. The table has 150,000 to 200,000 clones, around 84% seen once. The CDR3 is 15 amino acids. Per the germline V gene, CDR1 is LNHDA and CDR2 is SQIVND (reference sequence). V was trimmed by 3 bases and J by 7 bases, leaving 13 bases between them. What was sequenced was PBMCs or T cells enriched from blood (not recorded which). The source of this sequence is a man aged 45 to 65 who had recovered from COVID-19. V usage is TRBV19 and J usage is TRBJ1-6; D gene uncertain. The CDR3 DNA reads TGTGCCAGTAGTATGAGACACAGCTACAATTCACCCCTCCACTTT. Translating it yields CASSMRHSYNSPLHF.